Shown below are 24 T cell receptor beta chains from a single sample sequenced in a study of blood T cell repertoires in COVID-19. Repertoires were generated with immunoSEQ multiplex PCR, while TCRdb's copy carries only in-frame clones and drops some. Of approximately 61,000 clones listed, around 85% are singletons. The sequenced sample was peripheral blood. Receptors were obtained from a human donor in a cohort sampled during active COVID-19.

CDR3 protein: CASSSRTGTRETQYF. The CDR3 DNA sequence: TGCGCCAGCAGCTCAAGGACAGGAACCAGAGAGACCCAGTACTTC. The chain carries TRBV5-1 and TRBJ2-5, with 7 positions matching TRBD1. Per the germline V gene, CDR1 is SGHRS and CDR2 is YFSETQ. The CDR3 consists of 15 residues. J gave up 4 bases and V 3 bases, and 9 bases lay outside the gene matches. The full variable domain, in which reference TRBV5-1 and TRBJ2-5 provide the parts outside the CDR3, is KAGVTQTPRYLIKTRGQQVTLSCSPISGHRSVSWYQQTPGQGLQFLFEYFSETQRNKGNFPGRFSGRQFSNSRSEMNVSTLELGDSALYLCASSSRTGTRETQYFGPGTRLLVL.

This rearrangement joins TRBV6-4 to TRBJ1-2; 9 positions match TRBD1. J lost 5 bases, V lost 5 bases, and 3 bases had no gene match. The germline gives CDR1 MRHNA, CDR2 SNTAGT. This CDR3 spans 13 amino acids. For the CDR3, the DNA is TGTGCCAGCAGTACGGACAGGGGTTATGGCTACACCTTC. This sequence encodes CASSTDRGYGYTF.

V usage is TRBV20-1 and J usage is TRBJ2-1; 12 positions agree with TRBD2. V lost 3 bases to trimming and J lost 8 bases; unmatched junction nucleotides: 5. This CDR3 spans 14 amino acids. Germline lookup yields CDR1 DFQATT and CDR2 SNEGSKA (reference sequence). The CDR3 DNA reads as TGCAGTGCTAGTAAGACTAGCGGGAGCCATGAGCAGTTCTTC. Residues: CSASKTSGSHEQFF.

V usage is TRBV14 and J usage is TRBJ2-5; perhaps TRBD1 as D (5 bases). This CDR3 region has 16 residues. Trimming left V 0 bases short and J 0 bases short, with 11 bases between. Per the germline V gene, CDR1 is SGHDN and CDR2 is FVKESK. The CDR3 nucleotides read TGTGCCAGCAGCCAAGAAAGGGGAAGGTACCAAGAGACCCAGTACTTC. Translating gives CASSQERGRYQETQYF.

The rearrangement uses TRBV10-3 and TRBJ1-5; 7 bases match TRBD1. The CDR3 spans 17 residues. Germline V gives CDR1 ENHRY, CDR2 SYGVKD. The V and J ends lost 9 bases and 2 bases, in that order; junction bases with no gene match: 16. The CDR3 region is CAIRAEDRVEGNQPQHF. CDR3 coding DNA: TGTGCCATACGCGCCGAAGACAGGGTAGAGGGCAATCAGCCCCAGCATTTT.

The chain uses TRBV6-4 and TRBJ1-1; 7 bases map to TRBD1. V dropped 8 bases and J dropped 0; count of bases not matched to a gene: 3. Germline-derived CDR1 and CDR2 are MRHNA and SNTAGT. The CDR3 runs to 13 residues. CDR3 sequence: CASRDRLNTEAFF. The CDR3 DNA is TGTGCCAGCCGGGACAGACTGAACACTGAAGCTTTCTTT.

The chain has TRBV29-1 and TRBJ2-6; no clear D. The CDR3 totals 15 residues. Trimming left V 8 bases short and J 0 bases short, with 14 bases between. CDR1 and CDR2 from the germline V gene are SQVTM and ANQGSEA. CDR3 nucleotide sequence: TGCAGCATTTTTGAGTTTAGCTCTGGGGCCAACGTCCTGACTTTC. Translated: CSIFEFSSGANVLTF.

This sequence joins TRBV3-1 (or the pseudogene TRBV3-2) and TRBJ1-4; TRBD1 agrees at 11 bases. J was trimmed by 4 bases and V by 4 bases; bases with no gene match: 8. The germline gives CDR1 LGHDT, CDR2 YNNKEL (reference sequence). The CDR3 is 17 amino acids. The CDR3 sequence: CASSLYPGQGVNEKLFF. CDR3 sequence (DNA): TGTGCCAGCAGCCTATACCCGGGACAGGGGGTTAATGAAAAACTGTTTTTT.

The genes are TRBV6-5 and TRBJ1-5, with D possibly matching TRBD1 (5 bases). The ends were cut back, 0 bases at V and 9 bases at J, with 12 bases in the middle. Germline V lookup: CDR1 MNHEY, CDR2 SVGAGI. This CDR3 has 14 amino acids. CDR3 residues: CASSYSTGGRPQHF. The DNA for the CDR3 is TGTGCCAGCAGTTACTCCACGGGGGGAAGGCCCCAGCATTTT.

This chain joins TRBV30 and TRBJ2-7, with TRBD1 matching over 10 bases. The V segment lost 3 bases and the J segment 2 bases; nucleotides outside the gene matches: 7. From germline, CDR1 is GTSNPN and CDR2 SVGIG (reference sequence). This CDR3 contains 15 residues. CDR3 coding DNA: TGTGCCTGGAGGGGTTTGGGACAGGGGACCTACGAGCAGTACTTC. Translation: CAWRGLGQGTYEQYF.

J is TRBJ2-3 and V is TRBV6-2 or TRBV6-3; the match to TRBD2 covers 11 bases. The CDR3 is made up of 16 amino acids. The V and J ends lost 5 bases and 4 bases, in that order; junction bases with no gene match: 8. Germline loops: CDR1 MNHEY, CDR2 SVGEGT. The CDR3 loop is CASSRHIAGGPDTQYF. CDR3 bases: TGTGCCAGCAGTCGACACATAGCGGGAGGGCCAGATACGCAGTATTTT.

The chain joins TRBV29-1 to TRBJ2-7, with D uncertain. CDR3 length equals 11 residues. V lost 6 bases and J 1 base, leaving 7 bases between the germline ends. From germline, CDR1 is SQVTM and CDR2 ANQGSEA. The CDR3 is CSVEVSYEQYF. CDR3 DNA: TGCAGCGTAGAGGTTTCCTACGAGCAGTACTTC.

This chain links TRBV5-1 with TRBJ2-5; the match to TRBD2 covers 12 bases. CDR1 SGHRS and CDR2 YFSETQ come from the germline V gene. The CDR3 is 16 amino acids. The trim removed 1 base at V and 5 bases at J, leaving 6 bases unmatched. The CDR3 reads CASSLLPSGRGETQYF. The CDR3 DNA is TGCGCCAGCAGCTTGCTGCCTAGCGGGAGGGGGGAGACCCAGTACTTC.

The chain has TRBV6-5 and TRBJ1-4; 8 bases match TRBD1. The CDR3 is made up of 14 amino acids. V shed 6 bases and J 4 bases; nucleotides not matched to a gene: 4. Per germline, CDR1 MNHEY and CDR2 SVGAGI. The CDR3 is CASSRTGSNEKLFF. DNA of the CDR3: TGTGCCAGCAGCCGGACAGGGAGTAATGAAAAACTGTTTTTT.

In DNA, the CDR3 is TGTGCCAGCAGTTTTTCGGGGACAGGGAGCTATGGCTACACCTTC. Amino acid sequence: CASSFSGTGSYGYTF. The chain combines TRBV27 with TRBJ1-2; 9 positions match TRBD1. CDR3 length equals 15 residues. With V trimmed by 3 bases and J by 4 bases, 6 bases remained unmatched. Germline V CDR1 and CDR2: MNHEY, SMNVEV (reference sequence).

CDR3 nucleotide sequence: TGTGCCAGCTCCCCTAGGGCAGGGGGGCAGAACGAGCAGTACTTC. This translates into CASSPRAGGQNEQYF. V gene TRBV18 combines with J gene TRBJ2-7, with D perhaps matching TRBD1 (7 bases). The CDR3 length is 15 residues. CDR1 is KGHSH and CDR2 is LQKENI in the germline V gene. V was cut by 6 bases and J by 5 bases, with 20 bases left in between.

This clone was observed a single time. The CDR3 nucleotides are TGTGCCAGCAGACAGGGGTCGAGCGGCTACACCTTC. Translating it yields CASRQGSSGYTF. The V call is TRBV6-5, the J call TRBJ1-2; 7 bases are a match to TRBD1. This CDR3 region has 12 residues. Looked up from germline, CDR1 is MNHEY and CDR2 is SVGAGI. Trimming at V came to 6 bases and at J to 8 bases, leaving 6 bases not matched to a gene.

The rearrangement joins TRBV21-1 to TRBJ2-3; TRBD2, the table's D call, lacks a check against the DNA. TRBV21-1 is labeled a pseudogene. CDR3 size: 15 residues. The CDR3 protein is CASSKGGNRTDTQYF. In DNA, the CDR3 is TGTGCCAGCAGCAAAGGAGGAAATAGGACAGATACGCAGTATTTT.

The rearrangement links TRBV2 to TRBJ2-1, with D perhaps matching TRBD2 (6 bases). CDR3 length: 14 residues. Germline V gives CDR1 SNHLY, CDR2 FYNNEI. Trimming shortened V by 2 bases and J by 2 bases, and 7 bases separated the two germline ends. The CDR3 coding sequence is TGTGCCAGCAGTGAACTAGCGACCTACAATGAGCAGTTCTTC. It yields the protein CASSELATYNEQFF.

The V call is TRBV27, the J call TRBJ1-6, with TRBD1 matching 9 bases. Germline V gene sequence: CDR1 MNHEY, CDR2 SMNVEV (reference sequence). CDR3 length: 19 amino acids. J lost 1 base, V lost 4 bases, and 11 bases had no gene match. CDR3: CASSYRDREARSYNSPLHF. DNA for the CDR3: TGTGCCAGCAGTTACCGGGACAGGGAGGCTAGGTCCTATAATTCACCCCTCCACTTT.

This sequence joins TRBV5-1 and TRBJ2-4; maybe TRBD1 (5 bases). The CDR3 extends over 15 amino acids. V was cut by 1 base and J by 8 bases, with 16 bases left in between. In germline, CDR1 is SGHRS, CDR2 YFSETQ. The CDR3 nucleotides read TGCGCCAGCAGCTTGTTGAACAGACAGCCCGACATTCAGTACTTC. Encoded protein: CASSLLNRQPDIQYF.

Only a few counts were recorded for this clone. Given the absence of the conserved phenylalanine or tryptophan at the CDR3 end, a read error is likely. The DNA is left out, because the CDR3 cannot be placed on it with certainty; the CDR3 is given as TCRdb lists it. This rearrangement joins TRBV7-8 to TRBJ1-1; TRBD1, as called in the table, went unchecked against the DNA. Germline V CDR1 and CDR2: SGHVS, FQNEAQ. The CDR3 has 14 residues if both end residues are counted. CDR3 sequence: CASSYAGTGGASDL.

The rearrangement links TRBV19 to TRBJ2-7; 10 bases are a match to TRBD2. The CDR3 is made up of 14 amino acids. V shed 1 base, J shed 3 bases, and the junction held 0 bases outside the gene matches. Germline V CDR1 and CDR2: LNHDA, SQIVND (reference sequence). The CDR3 bases are TGTGCCAGTAGTATAGCTAGCGGGAGCTACGAGCAGTACTTC. Its protein product is CASSIASGSYEQYF. Together with reference TRBV19 and TRBJ2-7, the CDR3 gives the full variable domain: DGGITQSPKYLFRKEGQNVTLSCEQNLNHDAMYWYRQDPGQGLRLIYYSQIVNDFQKGDIAEGYSVSREKKESFPLTVTSAQKNPTAFYLCASSIASGSYEQYFGPGTRLTVT.

V is TRBV6-6 and J is TRBJ1-5; D possibly corresponds to TRBD1 (6 bases). CDR1 is MNHNY, CDR2 SVGAGI, per germline (reference sequence). The V and J ends lost 7 bases and 7 bases respectively, with 17 bases between them. The CDR3 has 14 amino acids. CDR3 protein: CASNQQGARQPQHF. The CDR3 DNA is TGTGCCAGCAACCAACAGGGAGCGAGGCAGCCCCAGCATTTT.